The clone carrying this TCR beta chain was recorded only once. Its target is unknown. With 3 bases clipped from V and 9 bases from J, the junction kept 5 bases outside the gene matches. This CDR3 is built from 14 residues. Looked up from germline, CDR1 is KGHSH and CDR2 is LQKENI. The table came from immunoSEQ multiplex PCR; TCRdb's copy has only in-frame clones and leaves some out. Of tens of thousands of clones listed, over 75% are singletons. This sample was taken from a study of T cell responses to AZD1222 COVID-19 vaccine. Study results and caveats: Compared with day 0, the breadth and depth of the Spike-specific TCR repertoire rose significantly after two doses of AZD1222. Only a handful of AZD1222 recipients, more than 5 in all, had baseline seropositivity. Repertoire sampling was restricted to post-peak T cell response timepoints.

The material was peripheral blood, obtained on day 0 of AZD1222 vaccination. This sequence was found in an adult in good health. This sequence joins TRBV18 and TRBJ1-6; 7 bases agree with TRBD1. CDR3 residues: CASSPETGRSPLHF. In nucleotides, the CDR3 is TGTGCCAGCTCACCGGAGACAGGGCGTTCACCCCTCCACTTT. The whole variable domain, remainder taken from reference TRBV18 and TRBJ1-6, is NAGVMQNPRHLVRRRGQEARLRCSPMKGHSHVYWYRQLPEEGLKFMVYLQKENIIDESGMPKERFSAEFPKEGPSILRIQQVVRGDSAAYFCASSPETGRSPLHFGNGTRLTVT.